The sequence of this T cell receptor (beta chain) was determined in a study of T cell responses to AZD1222 COVID-19 vaccine. Regarding the study as a whole: Unmutated variant regions reportedly attract nearly half of all spike-specific TCRs. Donors skewed white British and female; clonal diversity was possibly underestimated.

Regarding this clone: The antigen is undetermined.

CDR1 is SGHRS, CDR2 YFSETQ, per germline. V was shortened by 0 bases and J by 6 bases, with 7 bases between the two germline ends. This CDR3 has 12 amino acids. Profiling relied on immunoSEQ multiplex PCR, and the TCRdb table lists in-frame clones only, not all of them. The sample consists of about 85,000 clones, 80% to 90% of them appearing once. This TCR was sampled from an adult in good health. The rearrangement joins TRBV5-1 to TRBJ2-7; D uncertain. The sequences come from peripheral blood, collected on day 0 of AZD1222 vaccination. CDR3 in DNA: TGCGCCAGCAGCTTGGGGACCCCCGAGCAGTACTTC. This sequence encodes CASSLGTPEQYF.